Each of the 20 T cell receptor beta chains below was sequenced from the same sample in a study of blood T cell repertoires in COVID-19 (dated by TCRdb to 2020 to 2022). The library was made by the immunoSEQ multiplex PCR assay. TCRdb stores this immuneACCESS table with in-frame sequences only. Part of the clones is absent; in the studies checked, under half of the shortfall reflects unresolved V genes, and no reason is known for the rest. The sample has some 340,000 clones on record, around 85% of them singletons. The ten largest make up roughly 3.7% of the sample. Sequences were obtained from peripheral blood. These receptors were taken from a woman under 30 with acute or convalescent COVID-19.

The CDR3 loop is CASSRSGTSTDTQYF. DNA of the CDR3: TGTGCCAGCAGCCGTAGCGGGACTAGCACAGATACGCAGTATTTT. J is TRBJ2-3 and V is TRBV11-3; 8 bases align to TRBD2. Trimming removed 5 bases from V and 0 bases from J; junction bases left unmatched: 4. The CDR3 runs 15 residues. Germline loops: CDR1 SGHNT, CDR2 YENEEA. The whole variable domain, remainder taken from reference TRBV11-3 and TRBJ2-3, is EAGVVQSPRYKIIEKKQPVAFWCNPISGHNTLYWYLQNLGQGPELLIRYENEEAVDDSQLPKDRFSAERLKGVDSTLKIQPAELGDSAVYLCASSRSGTSTDTQYFGPGTRLTVL.

The rearrangement links TRBV7-8 to TRBJ2-7, with 7 bases identical to TRBD2. J lost 7 bases, V lost 5 bases, and 5 bases had no gene match. Germline V gene sequence: CDR1 SGHVS, CDR2 FQNEAQ. CDR3 length: 12 amino acids. The CDR3 reads CASSRGRVEQYF. The CDR3 DNA reads as TGTGCCAGCAGCAGAGGGAGGGTGGAGCAGTACTTC.

The chain's CDR3 is CASSDAGFNSPLHF. CDR3 nucleotide sequence: TGTGCCAGCAGTGACGCGGGGTTTAATTCACCCCTCCACTTT. The chain joins TRBV6-1 to TRBJ1-6; no definite D call. CDR1 and CDR2 (germline): MNHNS, SASEGT. CDR3 length: 14 amino acids. V lost 3 bases and J 6 bases, leaving 9 bases between the germline ends.

The sample holds one count of this clone. The chain combines TRBV5-1 with TRBJ2-3, with a possible D match to TRBD2 (6 bases). This CDR3 is built from 16 residues. Germline V lookup: CDR1 SGHRS, CDR2 YFSETQ. Trimming stripped 0 bases from V and 5 bases from J, with 16 bases between. CDR3: CASSLGPGVYEDTQYF. The CDR3 region has the DNA TGCGCCAGCAGCTTGGGCCCGGGAGTGTATGAAGATACGCAGTATTTT. Full variable domain (remainder filled in from reference TRBV5-1 and TRBJ2-3): KAGVTQTPRYLIKTRGQQVTLSCSPISGHRSVSWYQQTPGQGLQFLFEYFSETQRNKGNFPGRFSGRQFSNSRSEMNVSTLELGDSALYLCASSLGPGVYEDTQYFGPGTRLTVL.

The chain has TRBV5-1 and TRBJ1-1; 7 nucleotides align to TRBD1. Germline V gene sequence: CDR1 SGHRS, CDR2 YFSETQ. The CDR3 contains 14 residues. V was clipped by 3 bases and J by 1 base; unmatched bases: 3. The CDR3 bases are TGCGCCAGCAGCTCCAGGGGGGCGAACACTGAAGCTTTCTTT. It codes for CASSSRGANTEAFF.

The chain links TRBV27 to TRBJ2-1; TRBD2 is a possible D gene (6 bases). V gave up 4 bases and J gave up 6 bases, with 10 bases separating them. CDR3 size: 13 residues. CDR1 MNHEY and CDR2 SMNVEV come from the germline V gene (reference sequence). DNA of the CDR3: TGTGCCAGCAGTTCGGGACTCCTCAATGAGCAGTTCTTC. As protein: CASSSGLLNEQFF.

This clone has a single count. The chain joins TRBV4-1 to TRBJ2-3; 15 bases map to TRBD2. The CDR3 length is 22 residues. Germline-derived CDR1 and CDR2 are MGHRA and YSYEKL. Unmatched junction bases numbered 17, after V lost 0 bases and J lost 4 bases. CDR3 in amino acids: CASSQDTWRGLAGGRRSDTQYF. CDR3 in DNA: TGCGCCAGCAGCCAAGATACTTGGCGAGGACTAGCGGGGGGGCGTCGGTCAGATACGCAGTATTTT.

This clone showed up just once. The chain carries TRBV7-9 and TRBJ2-7; 8 bases map to TRBD1. The CDR3 totals 15 residues. V lost 3 bases and J lost 2; bases outside the gene matches: 6. Germline loops: CDR1 SEHNR, CDR2 FQNEAQ (reference sequence). The CDR3 is CASSFSGGRTYEQYF. The CDR3 nucleotides read TGTGCCAGCAGCTTCTCAGGGGGCCGTACCTACGAGCAGTACTTC.

J is TRBJ2-1 and V is TRBV11-2, with TRBD2 matching 9 bases. The ends lost 5 bases at V and 9 bases at J; junction bases unmatched: 17. This CDR3 contains 17 residues. The germline V gene has CDR1 SGHAT and CDR2 FQNNGV. Here the CDR3 DNA reads TGTGCCAGCAGCCCCGGGGTTGCGGCTAGCGGGGCGGTTGAGCAGTTCTTC. This codes for CASSPGVAASGAVEQFF. Full variable domain (outside the CDR3, taken from reference TRBV11-2 and TRBJ2-1): EAGVAQSPRYKIIEKRQSVAFWCNPISGHATLYWYQQILGQGPKLLIQFQNNGVVDDSQLPKDRFSAERLKGVDSTLKIQPAKLEDSAVYLCASSPGVAASGAVEQFFGPGTRLTVL.

The chain links TRBV5-1 to TRBJ1-2; D gene unclear. The V gene's germline CDR1 is SGHRS and CDR2 YFSETQ. CDR3 length: 16 amino acids. Deletions cut 2 bases from V and 4 bases from J, with 18 bases between. Here the CDR3 reads CASSFDRGPPLYGYTF. The DNA of the CDR3 is TGCGCCAGCAGCTTCGACCGAGGGCCGCCCCTCTATGGCTACACCTTC.

This rearrangement joins TRBV9 to TRBJ1-1, with a weak D call TRBD1 (6 bases). V was shortened by 4 bases and J by 3 bases, with 13 bases between the two germline ends. CDR3 length: 14 residues. CDR1 SGDLS and CDR2 YYNGEE come from the germline V gene. The CDR3 here is CASSPWSGDTEAFF. CDR3 bases: TGTGCCAGCAGCCCTTGGTCAGGGGACACTGAAGCTTTCTTT.

The genes are TRBV5-1 and TRBJ2-7; 7 bases align to TRBD1. J lost 0 bases, V lost 4 bases, and 7 bases had no gene match. The CDR3 totals 15 residues. Germline V gene data show CDR1 as SGHRS and CDR2 as YFSETQ. The CDR3 here is CASSKGQTSSYEQYF. As DNA, the CDR3 is TGCGCCAGCAGCAAGGGACAGACGAGCTCCTACGAGCAGTACTTC. Supplemented by reference TRBV5-1 and TRBJ2-7, the full variable domain reads KAGVTQTPRYLIKTRGQQVTLSCSPISGHRSVSWYQQTPGQGLQFLFEYFSETQRNKGNFPGRFSGRQFSNSRSEMNVSTLELGDSALYLCASSKGQTSSYEQYFGPGTRLTVT.

This clone was observed a handful of times. The rearrangement joins TRBV5-6 to TRBJ1-4, with 8 bases identical to TRBD1. Germline V gene data show CDR1 as SGHDT and CDR2 as YYEEEE. V was clipped by 0 bases and J by 6 bases; unmatched bases: 4. CDR3 length: 15 residues. CDR3 region: CASSLGGTGDEKLFF. CDR3 nucleotides: TGTGCCAGCAGCTTGGGGGGGACAGGAGATGAAAAACTGTTTTTT.

This clone was found once. The gene calls are TRBV25-1 and TRBJ2-5; D is unresolved. This CDR3 region has 15 residues. The germline gives CDR1 MGHDK, CDR2 SYGVNS. V lost 0 bases to trimming and J lost 3 bases, with 11 bases between them. CDR3 sequence reads: CASSEYTDGEETQYF. The CDR3 coding sequence is TGTGCCAGCAGTGAATATACCGACGGAGAAGAGACCCAGTACTTC. Full variable domain (outside the CDR3, taken from reference TRBV25-1 and TRBJ2-5): EADIYQTPRYLVIGTGKKITLECSQTMGHDKMYWYQQDPGMELHLIHYSYGVNSTEKGDLSSESTVSRIRTEHFPLTLESARPSHTSQYLCASSEYTDGEETQYFGPGTRLLVL.

The table lists this clone with a few counts. Distinct nucleotide sequences in the sample also encode this CDR3. V gene TRBV3-1 (or the pseudogene TRBV3-2) combines with J gene TRBJ1-2; weak D call: TRBD1 (5 bases). Between the trimmed V and J ends, which lost 1 base and 3 bases, there was a span of 9 bases. The germline V gene has CDR1 LGHDT and CDR2 YNNKEL (reference sequence). The CDR3 length is 14 residues. The DNA of the CDR3 is TGTGCCAGCAGCCAAGTCGGGGGGGACTATGGCTACACCTTC. Encoded protein: CASSQVGGDYGYTF.

This chain connects TRBV9 to TRBJ1-6, with 7 bases fitting TRBD1. This CDR3 contains 17 residues. Per the germline V gene, CDR1 is SGDLS and CDR2 is YYNGEE. The ends lost 3 bases at V and 1 base at J; junction bases unmatched: 7. The CDR3 DNA sequence: TGTGCCAGCAGCGCCGAAACAGGGGCGTCCTATAATTCACCCCTCCACTTT. This codes for CASSAETGASYNSPLHF.

This chain links TRBV27 with TRBJ2-3, with D maybe TRBD2 (6 bases). The length of the CDR3 is 16 residues. Trimming removed 5 bases from V and 3 bases from J, with 18 bases in between. Germline CDR1 reads MNHEY; CDR2 reads SMNVEV (reference sequence). DNA for the CDR3: TGTGCCAGCAGTGTCAAGCCGGGACTCCCGACAGATACGCAGTATTTT. It codes for CASSVKPGLPTDTQYF.

The V gene is TRBV10-1, the J gene TRBJ2-5; 7 nucleotides line up with TRBD1. V lost 4 bases and J lost 5; bases outside the gene matches: 10. Germline CDR1 is WNHNN and CDR2 is SYGVQD (reference sequence). There are 15 residues in the CDR3. The CDR3: CASSATGEITETQYF. CDR3 DNA sequence: TGCGCCAGCAGTGCTACAGGGGAGATTACGGAGACCCAGTACTTC.

For the CDR3, the DNA is TGTGCCAGCTCACCTTATAATCTCGGAGGGGAAAAACTGTTTTTT. Translation: CASSPYNLGGEKLFF. The chain employs TRBV18 and TRBJ1-4; D gene unclear. The CDR3 covers 15 residues. Between the trimmed V and J ends, which lost 3 bases and 8 bases, there was a span of 16 bases. CDR1 is KGHSH and CDR2 is LQKENI in the germline V gene.

The chain uses TRBV7-3 and TRBJ1-6, with 7 bases that match TRBD1. The V and J ends lost 6 bases and 8 bases, in that order; junction bases with no gene match: 4. Germline V lookup: CDR1 SGHTA, CDR2 FQGTGA. The CDR3 loop spans 13 amino acids. In nucleotides, the CDR3 is TGTGCCAGCAGGGGCAGGGGGGATTCACCCCTCCACTTT. It translates to CASRGRGDSPLHF.